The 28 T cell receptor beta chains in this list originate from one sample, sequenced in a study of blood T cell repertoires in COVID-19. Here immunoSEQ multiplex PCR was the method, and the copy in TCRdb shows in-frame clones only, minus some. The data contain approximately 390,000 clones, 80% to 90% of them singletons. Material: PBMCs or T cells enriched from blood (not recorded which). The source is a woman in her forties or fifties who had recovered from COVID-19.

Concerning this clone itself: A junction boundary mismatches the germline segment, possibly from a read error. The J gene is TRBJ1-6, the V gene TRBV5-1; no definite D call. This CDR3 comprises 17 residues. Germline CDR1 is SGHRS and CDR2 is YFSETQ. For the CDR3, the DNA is TGCGCCACCAGCCCTAGTCCGCTGAGCTCCTATAATTCACCCCTCCACTTT. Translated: CATSPSPLSSYNSPLHF.

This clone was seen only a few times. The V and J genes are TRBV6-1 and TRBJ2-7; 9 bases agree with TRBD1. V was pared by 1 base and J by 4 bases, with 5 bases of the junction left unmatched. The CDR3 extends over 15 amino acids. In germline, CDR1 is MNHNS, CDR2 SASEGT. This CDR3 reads CASSEVGQGPYEQYF. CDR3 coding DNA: TGTGCCAGCAGTGAAGTTGGACAGGGGCCGTACGAGCAGTACTTC.

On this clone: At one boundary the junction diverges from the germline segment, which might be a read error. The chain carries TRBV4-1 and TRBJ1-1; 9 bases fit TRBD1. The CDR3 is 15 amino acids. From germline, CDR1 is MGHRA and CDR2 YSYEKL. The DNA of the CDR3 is TGCGCCAGCAGCCAAGTGACAGGGGGGAACCCTGAAGCTTTCTTT. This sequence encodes CASSQVTGGNPEAFF.

The CDR3 sequence: CASSSRYRGLGNEQYF. The DNA for the CDR3 is TGCGCCAGCAGCTCGCGGTACAGGGGTTTGGGAAACGAGCAGTACTTC. V is TRBV5-1 and J is TRBJ2-7, with TRBD1 matching 7 bases. CDR1 and CDR2 from the germline V gene are SGHRS and YFSETQ. This CDR3 is built from 16 residues. J gave up 5 bases and V 3 bases, and 14 bases lay outside the gene matches.

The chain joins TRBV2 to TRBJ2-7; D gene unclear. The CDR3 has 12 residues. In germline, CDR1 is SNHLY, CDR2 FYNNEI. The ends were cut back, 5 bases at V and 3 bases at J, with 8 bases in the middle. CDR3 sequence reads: CASSQSRYEQYF. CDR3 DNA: TGTGCCAGCAGTCAAAGCCGCTACGAGCAGTACTTC.

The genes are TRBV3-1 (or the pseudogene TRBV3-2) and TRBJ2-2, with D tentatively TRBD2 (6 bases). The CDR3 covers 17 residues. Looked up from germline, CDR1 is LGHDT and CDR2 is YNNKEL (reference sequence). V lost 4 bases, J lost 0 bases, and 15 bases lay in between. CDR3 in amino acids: CASSLISGITNTGELFF. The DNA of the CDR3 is TGTGCCAGCAGCCTCATTAGCGGTATCACGAACACCGGGGAGCTGTTTTTT.

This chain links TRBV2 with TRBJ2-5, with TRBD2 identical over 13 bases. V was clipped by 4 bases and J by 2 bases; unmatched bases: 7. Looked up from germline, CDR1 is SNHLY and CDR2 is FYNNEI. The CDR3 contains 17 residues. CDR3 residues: CASSVTSGGVIQETQYF. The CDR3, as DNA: TGTGCCAGCAGTGTCACTAGCGGGGGGGTAATACAAGAGACCCAGTACTTC.

The CDR3 region is CASSLPGTGFGELFF. CDR3 DNA: TGTGCCAGCAGCTTACCCGGGACAGGGTTCGGGGAGCTGTTTTTT. The rearrangement uses TRBV7-2 and TRBJ2-2, with 9 bases aligning to TRBD1. CDR1 is SGHTA and CDR2 is FQGNSA in the germline V gene. J gave up 7 bases and V 2 bases, and 5 bases lay outside the gene matches. This CDR3 is built from 15 residues.

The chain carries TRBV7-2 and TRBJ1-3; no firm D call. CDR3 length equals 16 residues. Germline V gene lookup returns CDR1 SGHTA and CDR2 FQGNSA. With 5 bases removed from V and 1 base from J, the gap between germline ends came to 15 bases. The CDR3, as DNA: TGTGCCAGCAGCCCGACCTTGGGCAGGTCTGGAAACACCATATATTTT. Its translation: CASSPTLGRSGNTIYF.

The CDR3: CASSREAGGGYTF. CDR3 bases: TGTGCCAGCAGCCGGGAGGCAGGGGGCGGCTACACCTTC. The genes are TRBV7-2 and TRBJ1-2; 8 bases align to TRBD1. The V gene's germline CDR1 is SGHTA and CDR2 FQGNSA. This CDR3 contains 13 residues. V shed 5 bases, J shed 8 bases, and the junction held 7 bases outside the gene matches.

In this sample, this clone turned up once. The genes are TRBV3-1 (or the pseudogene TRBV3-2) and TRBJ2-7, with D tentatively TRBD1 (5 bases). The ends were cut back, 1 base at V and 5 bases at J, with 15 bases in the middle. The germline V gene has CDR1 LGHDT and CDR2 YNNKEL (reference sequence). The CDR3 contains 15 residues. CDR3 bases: TGTGCCAGCAGCCAAGTAGGCAGGGCCCTAAACGAGCAGTACTTC. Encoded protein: CASSQVGRALNEQYF.

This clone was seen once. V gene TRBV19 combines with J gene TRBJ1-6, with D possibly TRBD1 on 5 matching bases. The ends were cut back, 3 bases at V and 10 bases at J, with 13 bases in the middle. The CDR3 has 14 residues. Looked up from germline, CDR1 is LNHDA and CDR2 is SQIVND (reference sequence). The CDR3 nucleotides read TGTGCCAGTAGTATGCGGGGGGGAGAATCACCCCTCCACTTT. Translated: CASSMRGGESPLHF. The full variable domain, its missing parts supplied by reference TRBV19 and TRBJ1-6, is DGGITQSPKYLFRKEGQNVTLSCEQNLNHDAMYWYRQDPGQGLRLIYYSQIVNDFQKGDIAEGYSVSREKKESFPLTVTSAQKNPTAFYLCASSMRGGESPLHFGNGTRLTVT.

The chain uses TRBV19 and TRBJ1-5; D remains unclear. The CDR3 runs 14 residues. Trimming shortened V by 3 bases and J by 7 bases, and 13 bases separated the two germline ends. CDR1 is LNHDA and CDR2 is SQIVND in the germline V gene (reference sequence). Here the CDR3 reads CASSIFYGNQPQHF. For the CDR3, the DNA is TGTGCCAGTAGTATCTTCTACGGGAACCAGCCCCAGCATTTT.

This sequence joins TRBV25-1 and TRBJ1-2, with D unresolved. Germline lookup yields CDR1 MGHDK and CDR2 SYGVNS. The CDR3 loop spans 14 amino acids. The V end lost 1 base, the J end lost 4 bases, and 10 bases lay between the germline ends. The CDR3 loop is CASSESGTPYGYTF. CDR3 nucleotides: TGTGCCAGCAGTGAATCGGGAACCCCCTATGGCTACACCTTC.

DNA for the CDR3: TGCGCCAGCAGCCAAGGGGACAGAGGACGCGGCTACACCTTC. It encodes CASSQGDRGRGYTF. The rearrangement joins TRBV4-1 to TRBJ1-2; TRBD1 aligns across 7 bases. The trim removed 1 base at V and 8 bases at J, leaving 7 bases unmatched. The CDR3 consists of 14 residues. Germline CDR1 is MGHRA and CDR2 is YSYEKL.

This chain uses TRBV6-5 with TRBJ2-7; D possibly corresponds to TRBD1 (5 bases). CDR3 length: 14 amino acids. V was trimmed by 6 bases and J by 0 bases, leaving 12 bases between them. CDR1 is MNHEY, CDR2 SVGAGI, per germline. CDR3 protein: CASRMTENSYEQYF. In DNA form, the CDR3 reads TGTGCCAGCAGGATGACAGAGAACTCCTACGAGCAGTACTTC.

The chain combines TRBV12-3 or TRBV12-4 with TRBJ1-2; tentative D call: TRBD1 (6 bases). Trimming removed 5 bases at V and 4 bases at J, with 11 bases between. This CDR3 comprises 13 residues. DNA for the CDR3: TGTGCCAGCAGTGAGGACAGAGGCTATGGCTACACCTTC. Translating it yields CASSEDRGYGYTF.

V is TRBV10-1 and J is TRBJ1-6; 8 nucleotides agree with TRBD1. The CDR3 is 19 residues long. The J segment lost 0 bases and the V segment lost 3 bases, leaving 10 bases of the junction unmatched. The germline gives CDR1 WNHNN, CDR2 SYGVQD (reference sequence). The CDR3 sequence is CASSDMGQATSSYNSPLHF. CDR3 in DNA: TGCGCCAGCAGTGATATGGGACAGGCGACGAGCTCCTATAATTCACCCCTCCACTTT.

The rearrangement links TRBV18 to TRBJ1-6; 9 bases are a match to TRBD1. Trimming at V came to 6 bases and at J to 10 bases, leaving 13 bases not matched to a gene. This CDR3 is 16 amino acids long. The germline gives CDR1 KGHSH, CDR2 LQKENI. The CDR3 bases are TGTGCCAGCTCTTCCTTACCGGGACAGGGCGGGTCACCCCTCCACTTT. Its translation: CASSSLPGQGGSPLHF.

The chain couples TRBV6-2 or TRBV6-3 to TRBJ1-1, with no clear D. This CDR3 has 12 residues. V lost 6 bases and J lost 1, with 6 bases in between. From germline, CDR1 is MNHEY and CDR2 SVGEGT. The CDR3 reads CASSEGNTEAFF. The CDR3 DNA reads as TGTGCCAGCAGCGAGGGGAACACTGAAGCTTTCTTT.

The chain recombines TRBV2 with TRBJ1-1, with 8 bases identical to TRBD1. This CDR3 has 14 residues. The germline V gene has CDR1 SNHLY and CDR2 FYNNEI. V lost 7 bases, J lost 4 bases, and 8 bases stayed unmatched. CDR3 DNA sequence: TGTGCCAGCACTTGGACAGGGACTTCCACTGAAGCTTTCTTT. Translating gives CASTWTGTSTEAFF.

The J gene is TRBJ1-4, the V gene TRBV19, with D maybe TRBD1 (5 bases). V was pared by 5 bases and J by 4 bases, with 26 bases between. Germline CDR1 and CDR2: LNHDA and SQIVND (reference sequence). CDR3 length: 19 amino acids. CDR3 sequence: CASSSNRDSVELFNEKLFF. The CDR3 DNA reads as TGTGCCAGTAGTTCCAACAGAGACAGCGTAGAGCTGTTTAATGAAAAACTGTTTTTT. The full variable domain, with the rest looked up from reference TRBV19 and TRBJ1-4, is DGGITQSPKYLFRKEGQNVTLSCEQNLNHDAMYWYRQDPGQGLRLIYYSQIVNDFQKGDIAEGYSVSREKKESFPLTVTSAQKNPTAFYLCASSSNRDSVELFNEKLFFGSGTQLSVL.

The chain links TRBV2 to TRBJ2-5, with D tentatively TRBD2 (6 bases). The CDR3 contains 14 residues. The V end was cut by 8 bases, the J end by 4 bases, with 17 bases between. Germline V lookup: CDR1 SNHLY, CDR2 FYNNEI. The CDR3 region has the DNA TGTGCCAGCCGAGTTGGGCAGGGAGGAGAGACCCAGTACTTC. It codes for CASRVGQGGETQYF.

CDR3 loop: CASSQDCCRTNTGELFF. CDR3 coding DNA: TGTGCCAGCAGCCAAGATTGTTGCAGGACGAACACCGGGGAGCTGTTTTTT. The genes are TRBV3-1 (or the pseudogene TRBV3-2) and TRBJ2-2, with D uncertain. V gave up 0 bases and J gave up 0 bases, with 11 bases separating them. This CDR3 is built from 17 residues. CDR1 and CDR2 from the germline V gene are LGHDT and YNNKEL (reference sequence).

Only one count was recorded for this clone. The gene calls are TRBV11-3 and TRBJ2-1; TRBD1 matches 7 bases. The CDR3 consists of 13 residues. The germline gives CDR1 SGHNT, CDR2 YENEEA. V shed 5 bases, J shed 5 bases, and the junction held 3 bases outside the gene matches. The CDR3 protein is CASSDRVDNEQFF. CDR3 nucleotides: TGTGCCAGCAGCGACAGGGTTGACAATGAGCAGTTCTTC.

CDR3 bases: TGTGCCATCAGTGAGACAAGATCAGACACTGAAGCTTTCTTT. Encoded protein: CAISETRSDTEAFF. The V call is TRBV10-3, the J call TRBJ1-1; no clear D. This CDR3 is built from 14 residues. Germline values: CDR1 ENHRY, CDR2 SYGVKD. Trimming left V 2 bases short and J 3 bases short, with 10 bases between.

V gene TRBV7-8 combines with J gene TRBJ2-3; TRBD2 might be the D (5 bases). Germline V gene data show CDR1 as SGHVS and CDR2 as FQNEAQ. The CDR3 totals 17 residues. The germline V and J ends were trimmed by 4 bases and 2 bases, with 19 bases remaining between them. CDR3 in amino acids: CASSSPGSALPTDTQYF. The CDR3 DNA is TGTGCCAGCAGCTCCCCGGGTAGCGCGCTCCCCACAGATACGCAGTATTTT.

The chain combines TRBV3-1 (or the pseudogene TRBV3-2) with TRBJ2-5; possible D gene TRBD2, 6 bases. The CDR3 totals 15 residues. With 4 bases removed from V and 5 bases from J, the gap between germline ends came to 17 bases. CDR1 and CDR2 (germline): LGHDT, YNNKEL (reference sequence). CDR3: CASSPRLIAEETQYF. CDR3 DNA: TGTGCCAGCAGCCCCCGGTTGATAGCGGAGGAGACCCAGTACTTC.